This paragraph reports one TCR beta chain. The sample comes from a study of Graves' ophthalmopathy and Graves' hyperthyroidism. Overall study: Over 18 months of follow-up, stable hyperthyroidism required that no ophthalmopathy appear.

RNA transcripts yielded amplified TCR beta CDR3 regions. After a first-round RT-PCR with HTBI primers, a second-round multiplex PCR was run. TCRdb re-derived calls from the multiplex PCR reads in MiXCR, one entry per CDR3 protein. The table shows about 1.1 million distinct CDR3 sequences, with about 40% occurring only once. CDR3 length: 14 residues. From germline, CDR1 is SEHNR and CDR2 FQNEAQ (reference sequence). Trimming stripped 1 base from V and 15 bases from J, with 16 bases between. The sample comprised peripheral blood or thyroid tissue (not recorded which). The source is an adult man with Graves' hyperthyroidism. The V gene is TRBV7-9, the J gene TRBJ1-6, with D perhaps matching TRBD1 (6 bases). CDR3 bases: TGTGCCAGCAGCTTAGGGACAGCTATCGAGGTCCTCCACTTT. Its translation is CASSLGTAIEVLHF.